Below, one TCR beta chain is given with its context. As yet, its antigen is unknown. Trimming took 6 bases from V and 5 from J, leaving 16 bases between them. The CDR3 loop spans 14 amino acids. The sample comes from a study of blood T cells in healthy people across ages. About the study: Capturing about one barcoded beta molecule per two T cells was achieved by template switching. Study-level points and caveats: Older age coincided with a roughly linear decline in TCR beta diversity per million T cells.

Primers used in a second PCR of about 7 to 12 cycles were a sample-barcoded 5' primer and a J-beta primer mix. With 12 random nucleotides, a template-switch adaptor tagged each individual cDNA molecule. TCRdb re-called the 5' RACE reads with MiXCR, one entry per CDR3 protein. Here the sample spans hundreds of thousands of distinct CDR3 sequences, about 53% being singletons. The receptor was isolated from an elderly man in good health. This rearrangement joins TRBV12-3 or TRBV12-4 to TRBJ1-2, with a tentative D call TRBD1 (5 bases). The sample taken for sequencing was blood. The CDR3 spells CASSRELEGYGYTF. As DNA, the CDR3 is TGTGCCAGCAGCCGGGAGCTCGAGGGGTATGGCTACACCTTC.